These 27 T cell receptor beta chains were all obtained from the same sample, sequenced in a study of T cells in Graves' hyperthyroidism and ophthalmopathy. RNA transcripts were the template for amplifying TCR beta CDR3 regions. The TCR CDR3 was amplified in a first-round RT-PCR using the HTBI primer set. TCRdb called the multiplex PCR reads again in MiXCR, with one record for every CDR3 protein. This sample carries about 570,000 distinct CDR3 sequences, approximately 44% of them seen once, and the ten largest clones take roughly 19%. Sample: peripheral blood or thyroid tissue (not recorded which). The source is an adult woman with Graves' disease, either hyperthyroidism or ophthalmopathy (not recorded which).

This clonotype was found once. The rearrangement links TRBV7-8 to TRBJ2-7; 7 bases are a match to TRBD2. V gave up 7 bases and J gave up 0 bases; unmatched junction bases: 6. The length of the CDR3 is 14 residues. Germline lookup yields CDR1 SGHVS and CDR2 FQNEAQ. Here the CDR3 reads CASTKGGNSYEQYF. The CDR3 DNA reads TGTGCCAGCACCAAGGGAGGGAACTCCTACGAGCAGTACTTC. The full variable domain, its missing parts supplied by reference TRBV7-8 and TRBJ2-7, is GAGVSQSPRYKVAKRGQDVALRCDPISGHVSLFWYQQALGQGPEFLTYFQNEAQLDKSGLPSDRFFAERPEGSVSTLKIQRTQQEDSAVYLCASTKGGNSYEQYFGPGTRLTVT.

At least ten counts were recorded for this clonotype. The V call is TRBV20-1, the J call TRBJ2-5; D remains ambiguous. Germline V gene sequence: CDR1 DFQATT, CDR2 SNEGSKA (reference sequence). The CDR3 length is 11 residues. With 6 bases removed from V and 1 base from J, the gap between germline ends came to 6 bases. For the CDR3, the DNA is TGCAGTGCGGGCAGCCAAGAGACCCAGTACTTC. It encodes CSAGSQETQYF.

This clonotype has ten or more counts. A junction boundary mismatches the germline segment, possibly from a read error. The chain is built from TRBV7-2 and TRBJ2-7; 9 nucleotides match TRBD2. The CDR3 spans 12 residues. Germline V lookup: CDR1 SGHTA, CDR2 FQGNSA. The CDR3 DNA sequence: TGTGCCAGCAGCTGGGCCGGGGCTAGCGGGGCCTTC. Its protein product is CASSWAGASGAF.

V usage is TRBV20-1 and J usage is TRBJ1-1; D might be TRBD1 (6 bases). The length of the CDR3 is 13 residues. Germline V gives CDR1 DFQATT, CDR2 SNEGSKA (reference sequence). V shed 4 bases and J shed 1 base, with 10 bases lying between them. Here the CDR3 DNA reads TGCAGTGCTAAAGGGGGAGAGAACACTGAAGCTTTCTTT. Encoded protein: CSAKGGENTEAFF.

This chain uses TRBV7-6 with TRBJ1-4, with 9 bases fitting TRBD1. This CDR3 is built from 15 residues. Germline V lookup: CDR1 SGHVS, CDR2 FNYEAQ. Losses at the gene ends were 2 bases for V and 8 bases for J; bases not matched to a gene: 6. The CDR3 protein is CASSLMGQGNEKLFF. The CDR3 DNA reads TGTGCCAGCAGCTTAATGGGACAGGGTAACGAAAAACTGTTTTTT.

The chain links TRBV7-2 to TRBJ2-7; 8 nucleotides match TRBD2. CDR3 length: 14 amino acids. The V and J ends lost 5 bases and 2 bases, in that order; junction bases with no gene match: 5. Germline values: CDR1 SGHTA, CDR2 FQGNSA. CDR3 sequence: CASSTQRGPYEQYF. The CDR3 nucleotides are TGTGCCAGCAGCACACAGCGGGGGCCCTACGAGCAGTACTTC.

This clonotype showed up many times. The V and J genes are TRBV4-1 and TRBJ1-2; D is undetermined. The V end was cut by 3 bases, the J end by 10 bases, with 18 bases between. Germline loops: CDR1 MGHRA, CDR2 YSYEKL. The CDR3 length is 14 residues. The CDR3 DNA is TGCGCCAGCAGCCACCCCGCGACCAGGAATGACTACACCTTC. It yields the protein CASSHPATRNDYTF.

This clonotype was picked up a small number of times. The CDR3 coding sequence is TGTGCCTGGGCGCGGGGGCCCTACGAGCAGTACTTC. Encoded protein: CAWARGPYEQYF. The J gene is TRBJ2-7, the V gene TRBV30; a weak D match, TRBD2 (7 bases). The germline gives CDR1 GTSNPN, CDR2 SVGIG (reference sequence). Trimming removed 5 bases at V and 2 bases at J, with 10 bases between. CDR3 size: 12 residues.

The rearrangement joins TRBV25-1 to TRBJ1-1; D unresolved. The CDR3 consists of 15 residues. The germline gives CDR1 MGHDK, CDR2 SYGVNS. V lost 6 bases, J lost 5 bases, and 19 bases lay in between. The CDR3 sequence is CASSLVIGIGTEAFF. CDR3 in DNA: TGTGCCAGCAGCTTAGTGATTGGGATCGGGACTGAAGCTTTCTTT.

The chain links TRBV4-1 to TRBJ1-2; the match to TRBD1 covers 10 bases. Trimming removed 0 bases from V and 3 bases from J; junction bases left unmatched: 4. Germline V gene lookup returns CDR1 MGHRA and CDR2 YSYEKL. The CDR3 length is 16 residues. The CDR3 nucleotides read TGCGCCAGCAGCCAAGATCGGGACAGGGGTTACTATGGCTACACCTTC. Its translation is CASSQDRDRGYYGYTF.

This clonotype appeared a single time. The CDR3 DNA is TGTGCCAGCAGCTTGCGACAGGGGCACGCTTTCTTT. Its translation is CASSLRQGHAFF. The chain couples TRBV7-3 to TRBJ1-1; 8 bases line up with TRBD1. CDR1 is SGHTA, CDR2 FQGTGA, per germline. The junction had 5 bases not matched to a gene; V was cut back by 3 bases and J by 11 bases. There are 12 residues in the CDR3.

About this clonotype itself: A junction end diverges from the germline sequence, so it may reflect a read error. The chain has TRBV7-9 and TRBJ2-7, with D tentatively TRBD2 (5 bases). The CDR3 has 12 amino acids. The V gene's germline CDR1 is SEHNR and CDR2 FQNEAQ (reference sequence). The CDR3 loop reads CASSVATGELYF. In DNA form, the CDR3 reads TGTGCCAGCAGCGTAGCCACCGGGGAGCTGTACTTC.

Written as DNA, the CDR3 is TGCAGCGGTGAGTTCTGGGGGCGCGTCGAGGGCGCTTTCTTT. This gives the protein CSGEFWGRVEGAFF. This sequence joins TRBV29-1 and TRBJ1-1; perhaps TRBD1 as D (6 bases). The CDR3 runs to 14 residues. V dropped 7 bases and J dropped 11 bases, with 26 bases sitting between them. In germline, CDR1 is SQVTM, CDR2 ANQGSEA.

This clonotype was seen many times. The gene calls are TRBV2 and TRBJ2-7; no clear D gene. V lost 7 bases and J lost 6, with 22 bases in between. CDR1 is SNHLY and CDR2 is FYNNEI in the germline V gene. CDR3 size: 15 residues. The CDR3 protein is CASTSSVALLREQYF. CDR3 sequence (DNA): TGTGCCAGCACCTCATCCGTAGCCCTTCTCCGCGAGCAGTACTTC.

This clonotype came up many times. The rearrangement joins TRBV28 to TRBJ1-6; TRBD1 matches at 8 bases. The trim removed 6 bases at V and 13 bases at J, leaving 8 bases unmatched. The germline V gene has CDR1 MDHEN and CDR2 SYDVKM. The CDR3 runs 13 residues. CDR3 DNA: TGTGCCAGCAGACCTACGAACAGGGGGCCCCTCCACTTT. Translation: CASRPTNRGPLHF. Variable domain in full (rest from reference TRBV28 and TRBJ1-6): DVKVTQSSRYLVKRTGEKVFLECVQDMDHENMFWYRQDPGLGLRLIYFSYDVKMKEKGDIPEGYSVSREKKERFSLILESASTNQTSMYLCASRPTNRGPLHFGNGTRLTVT.

In this sample, this clonotype turned up many times. The V gene is TRBV27, the J gene TRBJ1-1, with D unclear. V was cut by 5 bases and J by 3 bases, with 10 bases left in between. The CDR3 is made up of 13 amino acids. Germline V gene lookup returns CDR1 MNHEY and CDR2 SMNVEV (reference sequence). CDR3 amino acids: CASSQWVDTEAFF. The CDR3 DNA sequence: TGTGCCAGCAGTCAATGGGTGGACACTGAAGCTTTCTTT.

The chain uses TRBV7-2 and TRBJ2-5, with D possibly matching TRBD1 (6 bases). Germline CDR1 reads SGHTA; CDR2 reads FQGNSA. This CDR3 region has 13 residues. Trimming shortened V by 4 bases and J by 5 bases, and 11 bases separated the two germline ends. For the CDR3, the DNA is TGTGCCAGCAGCTATACAGGGTGGGAGACCCAGTACTTC. Its protein is CASSYTGWETQYF. Looking up the rest from reference TRBV7-2 and TRBJ2-5 gives the full variable domain: GAGVSQSPSNKVTEKGKDVELRCDPISGHTALYWYRQSLGQGLEFLIYFQGNSAPDKSGLPSDRFSAERTGGSVSTLTIQRTQQEDSAVYLCASSYTGWETQYFGPGTRLLVL.

Only a few counts were recorded for this clonotype. CDR3 amino acids: CASSDGQGMNTEAFF. Here the CDR3 DNA reads TGCGCCAGCAGTGATGGACAGGGAATGAACACTGAAGCTTTCTTT. The chain employs TRBV10-2 and TRBJ1-1; 8 bases map to TRBD1. Germline CDR1 and CDR2: WSHSY and SAAADI. Germline trimming cut 3 bases from V and 0 bases from J; bases unmatched to any gene: 3. This CDR3 has 15 amino acids.

This clonotype has a handful of counts. The chain couples TRBV29-1 to TRBJ2-2, with a weak D call TRBD1 (6 bases). The length of the CDR3 is 15 residues. Germline CDR1 and CDR2: SQVTM and ANQGSEA. Trimming removed 2 bases from V and 2 bases from J, with 12 bases in between. The CDR3 is CSVELSGDNTGELFF. The CDR3 nucleotides are TGCAGCGTTGAATTGTCAGGGGATAACACCGGGGAGCTGTTTTTT.

This clonotype has ten or more counts. At one end, the junction sequence differs from germline, possibly due to a read error. The V and J genes are TRBV6-5 and TRBJ1-3, with D possibly matching TRBD1 (5 bases). This CDR3 is built from 11 residues. Germline CDR1 MNHEY, CDR2 SVGAGI. The CDR3 region is CASIRGNTIYF. DNA of the CDR3: TGTGCCAGCATACGGGGGAACACTATATATTTT.

Points on this clonotype: This CDR3 is missing its conserved last phenylalanine or tryptophan, likely due to a read error. Because the CDR3's place on the DNA is in doubt, the DNA is left out and the CDR3 is given as listed by TCRdb. This chain links TRBV9 with TRBJ1-1; the DNA was not used to check the table's D call, TRBD1. The CDR3 numbers 10 amino acids, ends counted. CDR1 and CDR2 from the germline V gene are SGDLS and YYNGEE. CDR3 protein: CASSSTQGFG.

This clonotype has at least ten counts. The chain combines TRBV5-6 with TRBJ1-1, with D uncertain. The CDR3 is 15 amino acids. From germline, CDR1 is SGHDT and CDR2 YYEEEE. V dropped 0 bases and J dropped 2 bases, with 11 bases sitting between them. CDR3 loop: CASSLAGQANTEAFF. The CDR3 region has the DNA TGTGCCAGCAGCTTGGCCGGGCAGGCTAACACTGAAGCTTTCTTT. Filled out from reference TRBV5-6 and TRBJ1-1, the complete variable domain reads DAGVTQSPTHLIKTRGQQVTLRCSPKSGHDTVSWYQQALGQGPQFIFQYYEEEERQRGNFPDRFSGHQFPNYSSELNVNALLLGDSALYLCASSLAGQANTEAFFGQGTRLTVV.

The chain has TRBV25-1 and TRBJ1-4, with D tentatively TRBD1 (6 bases). The CDR3 is 18 amino acids. Germline V gene data show CDR1 as MGHDK and CDR2 as SYGVNS. The V gene lost 8 bases and the J gene lost 2 bases, with 24 bases spanning the gap. The CDR3 DNA is TGTGCCAGCCGCATCCAGGGGCGGCCTTCATCGACTAATGAAAAACTGTTTTTT. Translating gives CASRIQGRPSSTNEKLFF.

The chain is built from TRBV15 and TRBJ2-2, with 7 bases that match TRBD2. J gave up 6 bases and V 1 base, and 17 bases lay outside the gene matches. CDR3 size: 19 residues. The germline CDR1 and CDR2 sequences are LNHNV and YYDKDF (reference sequence). The DNA for the CDR3 is TGTGCCACCAGCAGAGTTGGGGGAGGGAGCTTCGGGTTCTCCGGGGAGCTGTTTTTT. This sequence encodes CATSRVGGGSFGFSGELFF.

This clonotype has at least ten counts. This chain links TRBV6-1 with TRBJ2-5; perhaps TRBD1 as D (5 bases). V lost 7 bases and J 0 bases, leaving 18 bases between the germline ends. Germline CDR1 is MNHNS and CDR2 is SASEGT. The CDR3 has 16 residues. For the CDR3, the DNA is TGTGCCAGCAACGATTACAGGCGATCTTACCAAGAGACCCAGTACTTC. Residues: CASNDYRRSYQETQYF.

Only a few counts were recorded for this clonotype. This rearrangement joins TRBV27 to TRBJ2-7; D may be TRBD1 (6 bases). The ends were cut back, 6 bases at V and 2 bases at J, with 17 bases in the middle. The CDR3 is 15 amino acids. From germline, CDR1 is MNHEY and CDR2 SMNVEV (reference sequence). CDR3 sequence reads: CASSHRAARTYEQYF. CDR3 DNA sequence: TGTGCCAGCAGCCACAGGGCGGCGCGGACCTACGAGCAGTACTTC.

Ten or more counts support this clonotype. CDR3: CASSLGSDQPQHF. The CDR3 bases are TGTGCCAGCAGTTTGGGGTCAGATCAGCCCCAGCATTTT. The chain recombines TRBV12-3 or TRBV12-4 with TRBJ1-5, with no clear D. The CDR3 consists of 13 residues. The V gene lost 3 bases and the J gene lost 5 bases, with 8 bases spanning the gap.